This T cell receptor beta chain was retrieved from a study of blood T cell repertoires in COVID-19. Study at large: Acute-phase and convalescent COVID-19 samples originated in the United States, Italy and Spain. T cells, B-cell-depleted T cells, or PBMCs provided the cDNA or gDNA that served as material.

As handled by the study authors: From reference gene primer amplification, estimates of nucleated cell counts were derived. Clones were sequenced by immunoSEQ multiplex PCR, and TCRdb holds only the in-frame ones, with some missing. V and J calls plus clone size are reproduced from that table; the DNA served to infer D and trimming. The sample includes roughly 140,000 clones, over 70% of them seen just once. Trimming cost V 0 bases and J 6 bases; bases outside gene matches: 6. The germline CDR1 and CDR2 sequences are ENHRY and SYGVKD. The CDR3 is 15 residues long. Material: peripheral blood. The chain combines TRBV10-3 with TRBJ1-2; 8 nucleotides match TRBD1. The clonotype comes from a woman between 45 and 60 years old with acute or convalescent COVID-19. The CDR3 coding sequence is TGTGCCATCAGTGAGTCGAGGGGACAGGCGAATGGCTACACCTTC. Protein product: CAISESRGQANGYTF.